The sequence of this T cell receptor beta chain was determined in a study of blood T cell repertoires in COVID-19. Some clones are missing from TCRdb's copy, which holds only in-frame ones; the method was immunoSEQ multiplex PCR. The table lists fewer than 200,000 clones, 84% of them singletons. Trimming took 1 base from V and 3 from J, leaving 13 bases between them. Germline V gene sequence: CDR1 LGHNA, CDR2 YNFKEQ. The CDR3 covers 15 residues. Sequencing was carried out using peripheral blood. This clonotype was obtained from a man in his forties who had recovered from COVID-19. This chain connects TRBV4-2 to TRBJ2-7; D unclear. In DNA, the CDR3 is TGTGCCAGCAGCCAAGCTGAGAAGAACGGCTACGAGCAGTACTTC. Translating it yields CASSQAEKNGYEQYF.